These 10 T cell receptor beta chains originate from one sample sequenced in a study of blood T cells in healthy people across ages. Then a second PCR, running roughly 7 to 11 cycles, was carried out with a sample-barcoded 5' primer and a J-beta primer mix. In TCRdb, the 5' RACE reads were re-called with MiXCR into one record per CDR3 protein. The sample gives some 1,800,000 distinct CDR3 sequences, about two fifths of which show up once; 23% is in the top ten. Sequenced sample: blood. These receptors were taken from a human donor in good health.

This rearrangement joins TRBV29-1 to TRBJ2-3; D not resolved. The V gene lost 1 base and the J gene lost 6 bases, with 11 bases spanning the gap. Germline CDR1 reads SQVTM; CDR2 reads ANQGSEA. This CDR3 has 13 amino acids. The CDR3 nucleotides read TGCAGCGTTGAAGGCCGAAGACCGGATACGCAGTATTTT. This gives the protein CSVEGRRPDTQYF.

This clonotype was seen a few times. V and J are TRBV7-8 and TRBJ2-5; TRBD1 matches 9 bases. Germline V gene lookup returns CDR1 SGHVS and CDR2 FQNEAQ. The CDR3 runs 15 residues. Unmatched junction bases numbered 2, after V lost 3 bases and J lost 0 bases. CDR3 region: CASSLRTGDQETQYF. DNA for the CDR3: TGTGCCAGCAGCTTGCGGACAGGGGACCAAGAGACCCAGTACTTC.

This clonotype was counted only a few times. The CDR3, as DNA: TGTGCCAGCAGTTTAGAAGAAGCTCCTTGGGACTCCCAGTACTTC. Protein sequence: CASSLEEAPWDSQYF. The rearrangement joins TRBV25-1 to TRBJ2-4, with D perhaps matching TRBD2 (6 bases). CDR1 is MGHDK, CDR2 SYGVNS, per germline. CDR3 length: 15 residues. V lost 5 bases and J 13 bases, leaving 24 bases between the germline ends.

The CDR3 sequence is CASSRLLAGVPGLRATGELFF. The CDR3 DNA reads as TGCGCCAGCAGCCGACTCCTAGCGGGGGTTCCCGGTCTAAGAGCCACCGGGGAGCTGTTTTTT. The gene calls are TRBV4-1 and TRBJ2-2; 10 bases match TRBD2. The CDR3 runs to 21 residues. Trimming removed 4 bases from V and 4 bases from J; junction bases left unmatched: 21. Germline loops: CDR1 MGHRA, CDR2 YSYEKL.

This clonotype was counted between two and nine times. J is TRBJ2-1 and V is TRBV27; D perhaps matches TRBD1 (5 bases). The length of the CDR3 is 12 residues. Germline V lookup: CDR1 MNHEY, CDR2 SMNVEV (reference sequence). With 4 bases removed from V and 8 bases from J, the gap between germline ends came to 9 bases. CDR3 bases: TGTGCCAGCAGTTCTAGGGGCGATGAGCAGTTCTTC. This encodes CASSSRGDEQFF.

The rearrangement uses TRBV15 and TRBJ2-7; no clear D gene. Trimming took off 0 bases at V and 1 base at J, with 16 bases between the two ends. Germline CDR1 reads LNHNV; CDR2 reads YYDKDF (reference sequence). The CDR3 sequence is 17 residues long. The DNA of the CDR3 is TGTGCCACCAGCAGAGATTTGGGAAGGGAACGGTCCTACGAGCAGTACTTC. Its protein product is CATSRDLGRERSYEQYF.

The genes are TRBV29-1 and TRBJ1-1, with D unresolved. The CDR3 runs to 13 residues. CDR1 is SQVTM, CDR2 ANQGSEA, per germline. Trimming removed 1 base at V and 9 bases at J, with 15 bases between. This chain's CDR3 is CSVEVGAGEKAFF. CDR3 DNA sequence: TGCAGCGTTGAAGTAGGAGCTGGAGAGAAAGCTTTCTTT.

The V and J genes are TRBV4-2 and TRBJ1-6, with TRBD1 as a possible D gene (5 bases). V lost 0 bases and J 10 bases, leaving 16 bases between the germline ends. CDR1 LGHNA and CDR2 YNFKEQ come from the germline V gene. The CDR3 extends over 16 amino acids. The CDR3 DNA follows: TGTGCCAGCAGCCAAGATCTGCCCGGGGCCGGCTCACCCCTCCACTTT. Protein: CASSQDLPGAGSPLHF.

J is TRBJ2-6 and V is TRBV30; D possibly corresponds to TRBD2 (6 bases). V lost 0 bases and J lost 1, with 7 bases in between. The CDR3 is 15 residues long. Germline V lookup: CDR1 GTSNPN, CDR2 SVGIG (reference sequence). CDR3 region: CAWSVRGSGANVLTF. CDR3 in DNA: TGTGCCTGGAGTGTACGGGGGTCTGGGGCCAACGTCCTGACTTTC.

This chain joins TRBV28 and TRBJ2-7; 7 positions agree with TRBD2. In germline, CDR1 is MDHEN, CDR2 SYDVKM. The trim removed 6 bases at V and 5 bases at J, leaving 13 bases unmatched. The CDR3 runs 15 residues. The CDR3 coding sequence is TGTGCCAGCAGAACCGGGGACCGAGGGAGGGACGAGCAGTACTTC. Encoded protein: CASRTGDRGRDEQYF.